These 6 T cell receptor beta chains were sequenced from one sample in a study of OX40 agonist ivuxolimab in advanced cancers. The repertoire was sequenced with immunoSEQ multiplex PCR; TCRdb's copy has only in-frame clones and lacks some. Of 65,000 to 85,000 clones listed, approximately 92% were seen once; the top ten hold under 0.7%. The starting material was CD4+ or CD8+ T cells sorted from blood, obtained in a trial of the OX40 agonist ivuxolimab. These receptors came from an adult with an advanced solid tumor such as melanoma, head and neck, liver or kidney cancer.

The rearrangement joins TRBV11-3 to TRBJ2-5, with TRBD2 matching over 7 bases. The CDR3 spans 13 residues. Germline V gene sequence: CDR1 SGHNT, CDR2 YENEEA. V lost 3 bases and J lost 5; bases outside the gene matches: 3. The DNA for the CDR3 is TGTGCCAGCAGCTTGTATAGCGGGGAGACCCAGTACTTC. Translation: CASSLYSGETQYF.

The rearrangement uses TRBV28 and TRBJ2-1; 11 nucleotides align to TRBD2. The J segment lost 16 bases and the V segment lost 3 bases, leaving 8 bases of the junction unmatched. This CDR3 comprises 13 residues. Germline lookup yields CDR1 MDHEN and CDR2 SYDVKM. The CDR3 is CASSFGLAGGDFF. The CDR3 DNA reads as TGTGCCAGCAGTTTCGGTCTAGCGGGAGGTGACTTCTTC.

CDR3 in amino acids: CASSLTANYGYTF. CDR3 DNA: TGTGCCAGCAGCTTGACGGCTAACTATGGCTACACCTTC. This rearrangement joins TRBV5-5 to TRBJ1-2, with no clear D. V lost 1 base to trimming and J lost 0 bases, with 4 bases between them. The germline CDR1 and CDR2 sequences are SGHKS and YYEKEE (reference sequence). CDR3 size: 13 residues.

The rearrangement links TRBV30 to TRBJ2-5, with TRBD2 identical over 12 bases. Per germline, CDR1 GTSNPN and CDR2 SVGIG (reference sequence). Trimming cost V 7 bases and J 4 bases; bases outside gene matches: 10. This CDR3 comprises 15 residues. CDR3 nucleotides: TGTGCCTCCTCCCCCGGACTAGCGGGGCTAGAGACCCAGTACTTC. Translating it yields CASSPGLAGLETQYF.

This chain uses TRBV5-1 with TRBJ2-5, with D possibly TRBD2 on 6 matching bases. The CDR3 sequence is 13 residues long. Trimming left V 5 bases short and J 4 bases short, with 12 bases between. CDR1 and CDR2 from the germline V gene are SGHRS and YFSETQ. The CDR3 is CASRRPGVETQYF. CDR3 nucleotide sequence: TGCGCCAGCAGGCGGCCGGGAGTAGAGACCCAGTACTTC.

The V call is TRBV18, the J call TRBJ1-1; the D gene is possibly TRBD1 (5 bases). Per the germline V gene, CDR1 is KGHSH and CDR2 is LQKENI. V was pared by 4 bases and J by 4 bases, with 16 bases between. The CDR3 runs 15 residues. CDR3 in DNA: TGTGCCAGCTCACAGGGGAGCGGGGGGAGCACTGAAGCTTTCTTT. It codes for CASSQGSGGSTEAFF.